Listed here are 27 T cell receptor beta chains from one sample, sequenced in a study of blood T cell repertoires in COVID-19. The repertoire was sequenced with immunoSEQ multiplex PCR; TCRdb's copy has only in-frame clones and lacks some. The data contain 54,000 or so clones, 82% of them singletons. Sequenced material: peripheral blood. All receptors come from a man older than 75 with COVID-19, enrolled during active disease.

This clone occurred a few times. V gene TRBV6-5 combines with J gene TRBJ1-4; no clear D gene. Germline CDR1 is MNHEY and CDR2 is SVGAGI. This CDR3 has 13 amino acids. Trimming removed 10 bases at V and 13 bases at J, with 22 bases between. The CDR3 region is CATSMGSDFSLFF. CDR3 DNA sequence: TGTGCCACCTCGATGGGGAGTGACTTTTCACTGTTTTTT.

This chain links TRBV5-6 with TRBJ2-1; D perhaps matches TRBD2 (5 bases). The CDR3 length is 14 residues. Trimming pared 7 bases from V and 0 bases from J, leaving 11 bases between. Germline V lookup: CDR1 SGHDT, CDR2 YYEEEE. The chain's CDR3 is CASSAGVSYNEQFF. In DNA, the CDR3 is TGTGCCAGCTCCGCCGGGGTCTCCTACAATGAGCAGTTCTTC.

The CDR3 DNA follows: TGCGCCAGCAGTGACCCGACTAGCGGGAGGGTGAATGAGCAGTTCTTC. Its protein is CASSDPTSGRVNEQFF. The chain combines TRBV10-2 with TRBJ2-1, with 14 nucleotides matching TRBD2. The CDR3 is 16 residues long. Germline CDR1 is WSHSY and CDR2 is SAAADI. The junction had 5 bases not matched to a gene; V was cut back by 3 bases and J by 7 bases.

The J gene is TRBJ1-1, the V gene TRBV5-4; TRBD1 might be the D (5 bases). The CDR3 is 14 amino acids. Germline CDR1 and CDR2: SGHNT and YYREEE (reference sequence). The germline V and J ends were trimmed by 5 bases and 0 bases, with 11 bases remaining between them. CDR3 nucleotides: TGTGCCAGCAGACCAGACAGTATGAACACTGAAGCTTTCTTT. Translating gives CASRPDSMNTEAFF.

This chain connects TRBV28 to TRBJ2-7; a weak D match, TRBD2 (7 bases). The CDR3 loop spans 13 amino acids. Germline CDR1 and CDR2: MDHEN and SYDVKM. The V end lost 8 bases, the J end lost 2 bases, and 13 bases lay between the germline ends. The CDR3 region has the DNA TGTGCCAGCGGGGGGGCGGGGACCTACGAGCAGTACTTC. Its protein is CASGGAGTYEQYF.

The J gene is TRBJ1-2, the V gene TRBV6-5, with TRBD1 matching over 9 bases. V gave up 5 bases and J gave up 6 bases; unmatched junction bases: 4. There are 13 residues in the CDR3. The V gene's germline CDR1 is MNHEY and CDR2 SVGAGI. The CDR3 coding sequence is TGTGCCAGCAGTCAAACAGGGGGCGATGGCTACACCTTC. Its protein product is CASSQTGGDGYTF.

This clone was seen just once. The rearrangement joins TRBV20-1 to TRBJ2-1; D call uncertain. CDR1 and CDR2 (germline): DFQATT, SNEGSKA (reference sequence). Between the trimmed V and J ends, which lost 4 bases and 7 bases, there was a span of 5 bases. The CDR3 is 10 residues long. CDR3 amino acids: CSATRNEQFF. The CDR3 region has the DNA TGCAGTGCTACTAGGAATGAGCAGTTCTTC.

This clone has a single count. V gene TRBV19 combines with J gene TRBJ2-5; tentatively, D is TRBD1 (5 bases). Germline V gene sequence: CDR1 LNHDA, CDR2 SQIVND (reference sequence). The CDR3 is 14 amino acids. The ends were cut back, 6 bases at V and 1 base at J, with 12 bases in the middle. The CDR3 is CASRETGAQETQYF. CDR3 coding DNA: TGTGCCAGTAGAGAAACAGGCGCCCAAGAGACCCAGTACTTC.

CDR3 in amino acids: CASTVGDRAANGYTF. The CDR3 DNA is TGCGCCAGCACGGTAGGGGACAGGGCGGCAAACGGCTACACCTTC. The chain employs TRBV5-1 and TRBJ1-2; 9 nucleotides agree with TRBD1. The CDR3 is 15 residues long. Germline V gives CDR1 SGHRS, CDR2 YFSETQ. J was trimmed by 8 bases and V by 6 bases; bases with no gene match: 14.

This clone was observed once. The CDR3 loop is CASSYVTSTDTQYF. CDR3 in DNA: TGTGCCAGCAGTTACGTGACTAGCACAGATACGCAGTATTTT. This chain links TRBV6-5 with TRBJ2-3; D not certain. V was pared by 2 bases and J by 0 bases, with 6 bases between. Germline V gives CDR1 MNHEY, CDR2 SVGAGI. This CDR3 is 14 amino acids long.

The chain links TRBV21-1 to TRBJ1-5; whether TRBD1, the table's D call, matches the DNA was not checked. TRBV21-1 is flagged as a pseudogene. This CDR3 is built from 13 residues. The CDR3 region is CASWDIRIQPQHF. The CDR3 bases are TGTGCCAGCTGGGACATTAGAATTCAGCCCCAGCATTTT.

The rearrangement joins TRBV6-4 to TRBJ1-2, with 8 bases fitting TRBD1. The CDR3 covers 13 residues. CDR1 and CDR2 (germline): MRHNA, SNTAGT. The V segment lost 4 bases and the J segment 10 bases; nucleotides outside the gene matches: 8. The CDR3 region is CASSGPGQAVYTF. For the CDR3, the DNA is TGTGCCAGCAGTGGACCGGGACAGGCCGTCTACACCTTC.

The chain links TRBV29-1 to TRBJ1-2; D call uncertain. Germline V gene sequence: CDR1 SQVTM, CDR2 ANQGSEA. The CDR3 has 13 amino acids. V lost 2 bases and J 8 bases, leaving 15 bases between the germline ends. CDR3: CSVELSGLVGYTF. CDR3 nucleotides: TGCAGCGTTGAATTGAGCGGCCTCGTGGGCTACACCTTC.

This clone was seen a handful of times. The chain links TRBV10-3 to TRBJ1-4; D possibly corresponds to TRBD1 (6 bases). V was trimmed by 4 bases and J by 6 bases, leaving 9 bases between them. Germline-derived CDR1 and CDR2 are ENHRY and SYGVKD. This CDR3 spans 13 amino acids. The CDR3 nucleotides are TGTGCCATCAGTGTCGCAGGGGATGAAAAACTGTTTTTT. It encodes CAISVAGDEKLFF.

The chain uses TRBV6-2 or TRBV6-3 and TRBJ1-4; no clear D. With 0 bases removed from V and 6 bases from J, the gap between germline ends came to 14 bases. CDR3 length: 16 amino acids. The germline V gene encodes CDR1 MNHEY and CDR2 SVGEGT. The CDR3 DNA reads as TGTGCCAGCAGTTACTCGACCGACGACACATATGAAAAACTGTTTTTT. Its translation: CASSYSTDDTYEKLFF.

The chain joins TRBV7-2 to TRBJ2-5; the D gene is possibly TRBD1 (5 bases). Trimming shortened V by 0 bases and J by 7 bases, and 12 bases separated the two germline ends. Germline V gene sequence: CDR1 SGHTA, CDR2 FQGNSA. The CDR3 loop spans 14 amino acids. The CDR3 sequence: CASSLAPGQGTQYF. Written as DNA, the CDR3 is TGTGCCAGCAGCTTAGCCCCGGGTCAGGGGACCCAGTACTTC.

J is TRBJ1-3 and V is TRBV7-2; no reliable D call. Trimming removed 5 bases from V and 0 bases from J, with 14 bases in between. The CDR3 length is 16 residues. Germline-derived CDR1 and CDR2 are SGHTA and FQGNSA. The CDR3 DNA sequence: TGTGCCAGCAGCCCCGCCCGCGATTACTCTGGAAACACCATATATTTT. Translating gives CASSPARDYSGNTIYF.

This sequence joins TRBV6-5 and TRBJ2-2; 11 bases match TRBD1. The V gene's germline CDR1 is MNHEY and CDR2 SVGAGI. J lost 3 bases, V lost 6 bases, and 3 bases had no gene match. CDR3 size: 15 residues. The CDR3 spells CASSPGQGDTGELFF. The CDR3 bases are TGTGCCAGCAGCCCGGGACAGGGGGACACCGGGGAGCTGTTTTTT.

The V gene is TRBV27, the J gene TRBJ2-1; 7 bases map to TRBD2. CDR1 is MNHEY, CDR2 SMNVEV, per germline (reference sequence). The CDR3 contains 12 residues. This chain's CDR3 is CATGRGKNEQFF. CDR3 DNA sequence: TGTGCGACCGGGCGGGGGAAAAATGAGCAGTTCTTC.

The chain carries TRBV5-6 and TRBJ2-2; D not resolved. This CDR3 has 13 amino acids. Trimming removed 1 base at V and 5 bases at J, with 6 bases between. CDR1 SGHDT and CDR2 YYEEEE come from the germline V gene. The CDR3 nucleotides are TGTGCCAGCAGCTTGACATCGACCGGGGAGCTGTTTTTT. Its protein is CASSLTSTGELFF.

The chain joins TRBV29-1 to TRBJ2-1; the D gene is possibly TRBD2 (6 bases). CDR1 SQVTM and CDR2 ANQGSEA come from the germline V gene. V was pared by 8 bases and J by 2 bases, with 16 bases between. This CDR3 is 14 amino acids long. CDR3 DNA sequence: TGCAGCATTGGCTTAGCGGCGGCCTACAATGAGCAGTTCTTC. This sequence encodes CSIGLAAAYNEQFF.

V gene TRBV6-5 combines with J gene TRBJ1-2, with D maybe TRBD1 (5 bases). Per germline, CDR1 MNHEY and CDR2 SVGAGI. The CDR3 has 14 amino acids. The V gene lost 2 bases and the J gene lost 2 bases, with 9 bases spanning the gap. The CDR3 sequence is CASSYAPGNYGYTF. The DNA of the CDR3 is TGTGCCAGCAGTTACGCTCCAGGGAACTATGGCTACACCTTC.

The chain carries TRBV9 and TRBJ2-1; D is possibly TRBD1 (6 bases). Deletions cut 5 bases from V and 6 bases from J, with 18 bases between. Germline V gene lookup returns CDR1 SGDLS and CDR2 YYNGEE. CDR3 length: 15 amino acids. Here the CDR3 DNA reads TGTGCCAGCAGTCACAGGGAACTAGGAGTCAATGAGCAGTTCTTC. It is translated as CASSHRELGVNEQFF. The full variable domain, its missing parts supplied by reference TRBV9 and TRBJ2-1, is DSGVTQTPKHLITATGQRVTLRCSPRSGDLSVYWYQQSLDQGLQFLIQYYNGEERAKGNILERFSAQQFPDLHSELNLSSLELGDSALYFCASSHRELGVNEQFFGPGTRLTVL.

This chain joins TRBV10-3 and TRBJ2-3; 9 bases line up with TRBD2. V dropped 4 bases and J dropped 0; count of bases not matched to a gene: 5. The CDR3 runs 16 residues. The germline gives CDR1 ENHRY, CDR2 SYGVKD. In DNA, the CDR3 is TGTGCCATCAGTGTTCTAGCGGGAACTAGCACAGATACGCAGTATTTT. It codes for CAISVLAGTSTDTQYF.

The chain recombines TRBV24-1 with TRBJ2-2; the match to TRBD1 covers 7 bases. V dropped 2 bases and J dropped 6; count of bases not matched to a gene: 5. The CDR3 contains 15 residues. The germline V gene encodes CDR1 KGHDR and CDR2 SFDVKD. The CDR3 DNA follows: TGTGCCACCAGTGATTCGACAGGGCCCGCCGGGGAGCTGTTTTTT. Encoded protein: CATSDSTGPAGELFF.

The CDR3 DNA sequence: TGTGCCAGTAGCCACCGGGACTACTCCTACGAGCAGTACTTC. As protein: CASSHRDYSYEQYF. The rearrangement links TRBV19 to TRBJ2-7; 7 bases align to TRBD2. This CDR3 region has 14 residues. In germline, CDR1 is LNHDA, CDR2 SQIVND (reference sequence). The junction had 5 bases not matched to a gene; V was cut back by 6 bases and J by 0 bases. Full variable domain (missing parts from reference TRBV19 and TRBJ2-7): DGGITQSPKYLFRKEGQNVTLSCEQNLNHDAMYWYRQDPGQGLRLIYYSQIVNDFQKGDIAEGYSVSREKKESFPLTVTSAQKNPTAFYLCASSHRDYSYEQYFGPGTRLTVT.

The rearrangement joins TRBV5-6 to TRBJ2-7; D is perhaps TRBD2 (5 bases). There are 16 residues in the CDR3. The germline V gene encodes CDR1 SGHDT and CDR2 YYEEEE. Trimming cost V 4 bases and J 3 bases, with 20 bases left between them. Here the CDR3 DNA reads TGTGCCAGCAGCCACCCCCGGGGTACCAATCTCTACGAGCAGTACTTC. It specifies CASSHPRGTNLYEQYF.